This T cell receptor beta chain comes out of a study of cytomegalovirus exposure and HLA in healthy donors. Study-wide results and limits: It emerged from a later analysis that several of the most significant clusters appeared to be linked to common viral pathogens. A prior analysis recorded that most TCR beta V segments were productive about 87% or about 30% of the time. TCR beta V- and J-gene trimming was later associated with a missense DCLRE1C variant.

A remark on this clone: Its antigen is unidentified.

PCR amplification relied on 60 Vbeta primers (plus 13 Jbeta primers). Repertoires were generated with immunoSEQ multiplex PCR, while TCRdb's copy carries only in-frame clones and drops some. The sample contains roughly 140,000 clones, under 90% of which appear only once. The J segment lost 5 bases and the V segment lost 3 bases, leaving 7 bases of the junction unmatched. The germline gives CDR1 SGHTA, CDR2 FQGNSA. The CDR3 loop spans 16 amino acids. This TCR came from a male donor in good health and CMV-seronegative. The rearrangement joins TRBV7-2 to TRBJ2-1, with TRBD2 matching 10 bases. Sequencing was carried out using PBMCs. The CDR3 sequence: CASSFVGLAEHNEQFF. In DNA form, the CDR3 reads TGTGCCAGCAGCTTCGTCGGACTAGCGGAACACAATGAGCAGTTCTTC. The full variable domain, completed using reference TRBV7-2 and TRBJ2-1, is GAGVSQSPSNKVTEKGKDVELRCDPISGHTALYWYRQSLGQGLEFLIYFQGNSAPDKSGLPSDRFSAERTGGSVSTLTIQRTQQEDSAVYLCASSFVGLAEHNEQFFGPGTRLTVL.